Presented here are 2 T cell receptor beta chains from one specimen sequenced in a study of blood T cell repertoires in COVID-19. Sequencing was performed with immunoSEQ multiplex PCR; in TCRdb, only in-frame clones are kept and a portion is missing. Of roughly 200,000 clones in the sample, 80% to 90% were seen once. The sample comprised peripheral blood. The receptors shown here come from a man in his 60s with acute or convalescent COVID-19.

The J gene is TRBJ1-5, the V gene TRBV7-9, with TRBD1 as a possible D gene (6 bases). The ends were cut back, 1 base at V and 4 bases at J, with 8 bases in the middle. The CDR3 contains 14 residues. Germline V lookup: CDR1 SEHNR, CDR2 FQNEAQ (reference sequence). CDR3 protein: CASSLDRENQPQHF. The CDR3 DNA reads as TGTGCCAGCAGCTTAGACAGGGAGAATCAGCCCCAGCATTTT.

The CDR3 loop is CASSLGAQQETQYF. The CDR3 nucleotides read TGTGCCAGCAGCTTAGGGGCCCAGCAAGAGACCCAGTACTTC. This sequence joins TRBV7-2 and TRBJ2-5; D not certain. CDR1 is SGHTA, CDR2 FQGNSA, per germline. V was trimmed by 1 base and J by 2 bases, leaving 8 bases between them. The CDR3 is 14 amino acids.